Presented here are 31 T cell receptor beta chains from one specimen sequenced in a study of cytomegalovirus exposure and HLA in healthy donors. Profiling relied on immunoSEQ multiplex PCR, and the TCRdb table lists in-frame clones only, not all of them. The table lists some 210,000 clones, around 86% of them singletons. The sequenced sample was PBMCs. The source of these receptors is a woman between 18 and 30 years old in good health and CMV-seropositive.

The chain has TRBV9 and TRBJ2-7, with D perhaps matching TRBD1 (6 bases). The germline CDR1 and CDR2 sequences are SGDLS and YYNGEE. There are 14 residues in the CDR3. Between the trimmed V and J ends, which lost 4 bases and 3 bases, there was a span of 14 bases. The CDR3 loop reads CASSPRTAHYEQYF. The DNA of the CDR3 is TGTGCCAGCAGCCCTCGGACAGCCCACTACGAGCAGTACTTC.

This clone was counted between two and nine times. This chain joins TRBV30 and TRBJ2-7, with D perhaps TRBD1 (6 bases). The CDR3 length is 11 residues. Germline V gene sequence: CDR1 GTSNPN, CDR2 SVGIG (reference sequence). Trimming cost V 4 bases and J 6 bases, with 10 bases left between them. For the CDR3, the DNA is TGTGCCTGGAACAGGGACACCGAGCAGTACTTC. Amino acids: CAWNRDTEQYF.

The chain recombines TRBV5-1 with TRBJ1-1; D is undetermined. This CDR3 spans 16 amino acids. The germline CDR1 and CDR2 sequences are SGHRS and YFSETQ. The germline V and J ends were trimmed by 4 bases and 5 bases, with 21 bases remaining between them. CDR3 amino acids: CASSPRRPSAGTEAFF. CDR3 DNA: TGCGCCAGCAGCCCCCGAAGGCCGTCCGCGGGTACTGAAGCTTTCTTT.

The chain links TRBV9 to TRBJ2-1, with 7 bases aligning to TRBD2. V shed 2 bases, J shed 2 bases, and the junction held 4 bases outside the gene matches. CDR1 and CDR2 from the germline V gene are SGDLS and YYNGEE. This CDR3 spans 15 amino acids. The CDR3 nucleotides are TGTGCCAGCAGCGTTCCTAGCGGAGCCTACAATGAGCAGTTCTTC. Amino acids: CASSVPSGAYNEQFF.

The chain couples TRBV9 to TRBJ1-2; tentatively, D is TRBD1 (5 bases). From germline, CDR1 is SGDLS and CDR2 YYNGEE. The CDR3 spans 14 residues. Deletions cut 7 bases from V and 8 bases from J, with 21 bases between. DNA of the CDR3: TGTGCCAGCGGGGAGGGACGGAGTCTAGGGGGCTACACCTTC. This codes for CASGEGRSLGGYTF.

The chain is built from TRBV18 and TRBJ2-3; D possibly corresponds to TRBD1 (6 bases). The V end lost 3 bases, the J end lost 0 bases, and 16 bases lay between the germline ends. The CDR3 covers 17 residues. The V gene's germline CDR1 is KGHSH and CDR2 LQKENI. The DNA for the CDR3 is TGTGCCAGCTCACCTTACGGGGCAGGGGCAAGCACAGATACGCAGTATTTT. Protein: CASSPYGAGASTDTQYF.

The chain employs TRBV28 and TRBJ2-1, with 11 bases matching TRBD2. CDR1 is MDHEN and CDR2 is SYDVKM in the germline V gene. There are 15 residues in the CDR3. V dropped 7 bases and J dropped 6; count of bases not matched to a gene: 8. CDR3 in amino acids: CASTPLAGASNEQFF. CDR3 DNA sequence: TGTGCCAGCACCCCACTAGCGGGAGCCTCCAATGAGCAGTTCTTC.

The gene calls are TRBV27 and TRBJ1-5; D is unresolved. V was pared by 2 bases and J by 5 bases, with 10 bases between. The CDR3 consists of 14 residues. Germline assignment: CDR1 MNHEY and CDR2 SMNVEV (reference sequence). This chain's CDR3 is CASSLGGWDQPQHF. The CDR3 coding sequence is TGTGCCAGCAGTTTAGGCGGGTGGGATCAGCCCCAGCATTTT.

V gene TRBV2 combines with J gene TRBJ2-2, with D maybe TRBD2 (5 bases). The CDR3 has 15 amino acids. The V end was cut by 2 bases, the J end by 5 bases, with 12 bases between. The V gene's germline CDR1 is SNHLY and CDR2 FYNNEI. CDR3 DNA: TGTGCCAGCAGTGAAATGGGGAGACAAACCGGGGAGCTGTTTTTT. This translates into CASSEMGRQTGELFF.

This clone was recorded once. The J gene is TRBJ2-7, the V gene TRBV7-7; the D gene is possibly TRBD2 (6 bases). The CDR3 has 13 residues. V was cut by 5 bases and J by 7 bases, with 15 bases left in between. Germline CDR1 reads SSHAT; CDR2 reads FNYEAQ (reference sequence). In DNA form, the CDR3 reads TGTGCCAGCAGCCCGACGGGAGCTCGGGAGCAGTACTTC. It codes for CASSPTGAREQYF.

The chain employs TRBV2 and TRBJ1-1; 8 positions agree with TRBD1. Germline CDR1 is SNHLY and CDR2 is FYNNEI. The CDR3 is 14 residues long. Losses at the gene ends were 4 bases for V and 4 bases for J; bases not matched to a gene: 5. The chain's CDR3 is CASSATGGATEAFF. The CDR3, as DNA: TGTGCCAGCAGTGCAACAGGGGGTGCCACTGAAGCTTTCTTT.

The chain couples TRBV27 to TRBJ1-3; D not certain. Germline assignment: CDR1 MNHEY and CDR2 SMNVEV (reference sequence). The CDR3 is made up of 14 amino acids. Deletions cut 2 bases from V and 2 bases from J, with 7 bases between. CDR3 amino acids: CASSLVPTGNTIYF. CDR3 bases: TGTGCCAGCAGTTTAGTCCCCACTGGAAACACCATATATTTT.

V usage is TRBV21-1 and J usage is TRBJ2-3; TRBD2, as called in the table, went unchecked against the DNA. TRBV21-1 corresponds to a pseudogene. CDR3 length: 11 residues. CDR3 bases: TGTGCCAGCAGCCGAGGGTGGGCGCAGTATTTT. Amino acids: CASSRGWAQYF.

The sample holds a few counts of this clone. The V and J genes are TRBV11-2 and TRBJ1-4; possible D gene TRBD1, 5 bases. Trimming took 0 bases from V and 8 from J, leaving 13 bases between them. This CDR3 region has 15 residues. The germline V gene has CDR1 SGHAT and CDR2 FQNNGV. This chain's CDR3 is CASSLEGLGDEKLFF. CDR3 DNA sequence: TGTGCCAGCAGCTTAGAGGGGCTAGGAGACGAAAAACTGTTTTTT.

The rearrangement links TRBV27 to TRBJ1-1, with 8 bases matching TRBD1. CDR1 and CDR2 (germline): MNHEY, SMNVEV (reference sequence). V lost 3 bases, J lost 4 bases, and 4 bases stayed unmatched. This CDR3 region has 14 residues. For the CDR3, the DNA is TGTGCCAGCAGTTTCAACGGACAGGGCACTGAAGCTTTCTTT. Protein product: CASSFNGQGTEAFF.

Only one count was recorded for this clone. This chain uses TRBV20-1 with TRBJ1-2; TRBD1 is a possible D gene (6 bases). The CDR3 contains 11 residues. Trimming took 6 bases from V and 8 from J, leaving 13 bases between them. The germline CDR1 and CDR2 sequences are DFQATT and SNEGSKA (reference sequence). CDR3 loop: CSAGDKGGYTF. DNA of the CDR3: TGCAGTGCCGGGGACAAGGGGGGCTACACCTTC.

The chain uses TRBV6-5 and TRBJ2-1, with 11 nucleotides matching TRBD2. This CDR3 is built from 16 residues. The trim removed 2 bases at V and 8 bases at J, leaving 8 bases unmatched. In germline, CDR1 is MNHEY, CDR2 SVGAGI. The CDR3 DNA reads TGTGCCAGCAGTTACAATCGACTAGCGGGATTCTATGAGCAGTTCTTC. As protein: CASSYNRLAGFYEQFF.

This CDR3 reads CASSWSRDTEAFF. CDR3 coding DNA: TGTGCCAGCAGTTGGTCGAGGGACACTGAAGCTTTCTTT. The V call is TRBV27, the J call TRBJ1-1; D unclear. CDR3 length: 13 amino acids. Trimming stripped 4 bases from V and 3 bases from J, with 9 bases between. The germline gives CDR1 MNHEY, CDR2 SMNVEV (reference sequence).

V gene TRBV9 combines with J gene TRBJ2-2, with TRBD2 matching 8 bases. CDR3 size: 17 residues. V lost 2 bases, J lost 2 bases, and 8 bases stayed unmatched. CDR1 is SGDLS, CDR2 YYNGEE, per germline. DNA of the CDR3: TGTGCCAGCAGCGTCCAAAGAAGCGGGGGCAACACCGGGGAGCTGTTTTTT. This gives the protein CASSVQRSGGNTGELFF.

This clone has a handful of counts. The chain is built from TRBV20-1 and TRBJ1-2; TRBD1 agrees at 8 bases. The CDR3 loop spans 11 amino acids. The V segment lost 7 bases and the J segment 4 bases; nucleotides outside the gene matches: 2. Germline V lookup: CDR1 DFQATT, CDR2 SNEGSKA (reference sequence). CDR3 amino acids: CSVDRGYGYTF. CDR3 coding DNA: TGCAGTGTAGACAGGGGCTATGGCTACACCTTC.

A remark on this clone: This specimen includes other DNA sequences encoding the same CDR3. The gene calls are TRBV19 and TRBJ1-5; D not resolved. Trimming removed 3 bases at V and 6 bases at J, with 6 bases between. The germline CDR1 and CDR2 sequences are LNHDA and SQIVND (reference sequence). This CDR3 contains 12 residues. The CDR3 nucleotides are TGTGCCAGTAGTATCTCGGGTCAGCCCCAGCATTTT. Translated: CASSISGQPQHF.

The chain links TRBV4-1 to TRBJ2-1; D might be TRBD1 (6 bases). Germline lookup yields CDR1 MGHRA and CDR2 YSYEKL. V was shortened by 4 bases and J by 7 bases, with 8 bases between the two germline ends. The length of the CDR3 is 12 residues. The CDR3 here is CASSPQGNEQFF. The CDR3 nucleotides are TGCGCCAGCAGCCCCCAGGGGAATGAGCAGTTCTTC.

The chain joins TRBV27 to TRBJ2-7; 9 bases match TRBD2. V gave up 6 bases and J gave up 2 bases; unmatched junction bases: 2. The CDR3 has 13 amino acids. CDR1 is MNHEY, CDR2 SMNVEV, per germline (reference sequence). The DNA for the CDR3 is TGTGCCAGCAGCTGGACTAGCGCCTACGAGCAGTACTTC. Protein product: CASSWTSAYEQYF.

The chain recombines TRBV11-2 with TRBJ1-2, with 7 bases lining up with TRBD1. The V segment lost 2 bases and the J segment 8 bases; nucleotides outside the gene matches: 5. Germline V gene sequence: CDR1 SGHAT, CDR2 FQNNGV. The CDR3 is 13 amino acids. CDR3 loop: CASSLRQGGGYTF. The CDR3, as DNA: TGTGCCAGCAGCTTAAGACAGGGAGGCGGCTACACCTTC.

The rearrangement uses TRBV5-6 and TRBJ2-3; no firm D call. The CDR3 runs 13 residues. V lost 2 bases and J 3 bases, leaving 7 bases between the germline ends. Per germline, CDR1 SGHDT and CDR2 YYEEEE. Written as DNA, the CDR3 is TGTGCCAGCAGCTTCGGAGCGACAGATACGCAGTATTTT. Encoded protein: CASSFGATDTQYF. The variable domain in full, completed from reference TRBV5-6 and TRBJ2-3, reads DAGVTQSPTHLIKTRGQQVTLRCSPKSGHDTVSWYQQALGQGPQFIFQYYEEEERQRGNFPDRFSGHQFPNYSSELNVNALLLGDSALYLCASSFGATDTQYFGPGTRLTVL.

The chain employs TRBV5-4 and TRBJ2-1; TRBD2 matches at 11 bases. The CDR3 covers 14 residues. V trimming: 0 bases; J trimming: 8 bases; junction bases outside the gene matches: 1. Germline-derived CDR1 and CDR2 are SGHNT and YYREEE (reference sequence). The CDR3 nucleotides read TGTGCCAGCAGCTTGGAACTAGCGGGAGATGAGCAGTTCTTC. Its translation: CASSLELAGDEQFF.

This clone was seen just once. J is TRBJ2-7 and V is TRBV5-1; 9 nucleotides match TRBD1. This CDR3 comprises 15 residues. V gave up 3 bases and J gave up 3 bases; unmatched junction bases: 7. Germline CDR1 is SGHRS and CDR2 is YFSETQ. The CDR3 sequence: CASSSLGTGNYEQYF. CDR3 coding DNA: TGCGCCAGCAGCTCGCTGGGGACAGGGAACTACGAGCAGTACTTC.

J is TRBJ1-1 and V is TRBV5-1; D is undetermined. The germline V gene encodes CDR1 SGHRS and CDR2 YFSETQ. The CDR3 extends over 15 amino acids. V was cut by 0 bases and J by 2 bases, with 11 bases left in between. The CDR3: CASSLVAVINTEAFF. The CDR3 region has the DNA TGCGCCAGCAGCTTGGTTGCAGTGATCAACACTGAAGCTTTCTTT.

J is TRBJ2-1 and V is TRBV2, with TRBD2 matching over 10 bases. The V gene end was trimmed by 6 bases and the J gene end by 2 bases; junction bases not matched to a gene: 1. The CDR3 has 14 residues. Germline loops: CDR1 SNHLY, CDR2 FYNNEI. The CDR3 loop reads CASSGLAAYNEQFF. The CDR3 nucleotides are TGTGCCAGCAGCGGACTAGCGGCCTACAATGAGCAGTTCTTC.

This clone has only a few counts. The chain combines TRBV30 with TRBJ1-5; 7 bases line up with TRBD1. This CDR3 contains 13 residues. The germline gives CDR1 GTSNPN, CDR2 SVGIG (reference sequence). The ends lost 2 bases at V and 5 bases at J; junction bases unmatched: 3. The CDR3 bases are TGTGCCTGGAGTAACAGGGGCGATCAGCCCCAGCATTTT. The encoded protein is CAWSNRGDQPQHF.

CDR3 DNA: TGTGCCAGCTCACCGGGCCCAGATCTAAACATTCAGTACTTC. It translates to CASSPGPDLNIQYF. The rearrangement uses TRBV18 and TRBJ2-4; D unresolved. CDR1 is KGHSH, CDR2 LQKENI, per germline. The CDR3 has 14 amino acids. The germline V and J ends were trimmed by 3 bases and 6 bases, with 12 bases remaining between them.